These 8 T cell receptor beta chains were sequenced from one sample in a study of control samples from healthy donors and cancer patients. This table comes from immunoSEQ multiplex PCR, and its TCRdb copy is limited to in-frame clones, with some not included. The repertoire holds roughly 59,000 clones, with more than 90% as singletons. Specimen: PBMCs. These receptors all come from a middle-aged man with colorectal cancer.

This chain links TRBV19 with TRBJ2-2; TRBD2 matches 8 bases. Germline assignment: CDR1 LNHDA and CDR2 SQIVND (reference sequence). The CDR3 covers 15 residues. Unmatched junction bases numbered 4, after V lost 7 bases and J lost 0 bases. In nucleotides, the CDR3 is TGTGCCAGTACGGGGGGGACACCGAACACCGGGGAGCTGTTTTTT. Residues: CASTGGTPNTGELFF.

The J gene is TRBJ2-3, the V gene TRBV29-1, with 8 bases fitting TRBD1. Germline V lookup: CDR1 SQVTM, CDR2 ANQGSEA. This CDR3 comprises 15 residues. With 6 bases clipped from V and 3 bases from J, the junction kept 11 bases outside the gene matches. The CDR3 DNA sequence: TGCAGCGTGGGGGGTGGGACAGGACGAACAGATACGCAGTATTTT. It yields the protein CSVGGGTGRTDTQYF.

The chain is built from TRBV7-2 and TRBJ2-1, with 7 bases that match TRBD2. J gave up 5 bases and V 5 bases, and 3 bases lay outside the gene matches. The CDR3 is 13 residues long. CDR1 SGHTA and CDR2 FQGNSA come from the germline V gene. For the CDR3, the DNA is TGTGCCAGCAGCCATCGGGGGGACAATGAGCAGTTCTTC. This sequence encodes CASSHRGDNEQFF.

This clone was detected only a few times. This CDR3 reads CASSGQGGETQYF. The CDR3, as DNA: TGTGCCAGCAGTGGACAGGGAGGGGAGACCCAGTACTTC. This sequence joins TRBV7-3 and TRBJ2-5; possible D gene TRBD1, 8 bases. V lost 6 bases and J 5 bases, leaving 13 bases between the germline ends. The CDR3 runs 13 residues. Germline V gene data show CDR1 as SGHTA and CDR2 as FQGTGA.

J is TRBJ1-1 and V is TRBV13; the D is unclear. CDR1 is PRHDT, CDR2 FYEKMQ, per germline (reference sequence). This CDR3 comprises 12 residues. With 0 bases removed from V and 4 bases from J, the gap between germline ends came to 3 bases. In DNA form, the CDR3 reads TGTGCCAGCAGCTTAGGTCCCACTGAAGCTTTCTTT. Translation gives CASSLGPTEAFF. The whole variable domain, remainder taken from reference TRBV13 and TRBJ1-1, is AAGVIQSPRHLIKEKRETATLKCYPIPRHDTVYWYQQGPGQDPQFLISFYEKMQSDKGSIPDRFSAQQFSDYHSELNMSSLELGDSALYFCASSLGPTEAFFGQGTRLTVV.

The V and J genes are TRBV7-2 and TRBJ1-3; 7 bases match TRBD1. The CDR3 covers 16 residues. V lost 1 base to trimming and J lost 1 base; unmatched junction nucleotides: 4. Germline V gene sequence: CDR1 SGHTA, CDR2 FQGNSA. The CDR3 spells CASSLVSGGSGNTIYF. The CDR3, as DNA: TGTGCCAGCAGCTTAGTATCAGGGGGGTCTGGAAACACCATATATTTT.

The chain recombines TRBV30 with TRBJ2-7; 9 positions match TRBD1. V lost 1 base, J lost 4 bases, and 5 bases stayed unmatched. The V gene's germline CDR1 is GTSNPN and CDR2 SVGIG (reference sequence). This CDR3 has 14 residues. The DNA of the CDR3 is TGTGCCTGGAGTGCACAGGGGGCATCTTACGAGCAGTACTTC. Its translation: CAWSAQGASYEQYF.

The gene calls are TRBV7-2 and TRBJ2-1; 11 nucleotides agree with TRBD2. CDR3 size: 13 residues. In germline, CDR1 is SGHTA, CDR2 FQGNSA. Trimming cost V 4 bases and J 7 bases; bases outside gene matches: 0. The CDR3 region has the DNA TGTGCCAGCAGCTGGACTAGCGGGAATGAGCAGTTCTTC. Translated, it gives CASSWTSGNEQFF.